One and the same sample provided the 21 T cell receptor beta chains below, sequenced in a study of OX40 agonist ivuxolimab in advanced cancers. The protocol used for the library was the immunoSEQ multiplex PCR assay. TCRdb stores this immuneACCESS table with in-frame sequences only. Part of the clones is absent; in the studies checked, under half of the shortfall reflects unresolved V genes, and no reason is known for the rest. In this sample the table shows about 6,000 clones, around 84% of which occur a single time. The ten largest make up about a quarter of the sample. The material was CD4+ or CD8+ T cells sorted from blood, obtained in a trial of the OX40 agonist ivuxolimab. All receptors come from an adult with an advanced solid tumor such as melanoma, head and neck, liver or kidney cancer.

The chain joins TRBV9 to TRBJ1-4; 7 nucleotides align to TRBD1. Trimming removed 0 bases from V and 7 bases from J; junction bases left unmatched: 6. The germline V gene encodes CDR1 SGDLS and CDR2 YYNGEE. The CDR3 covers 15 residues. Here the CDR3 DNA reads TGTGCCAGCAGCGTAGGGACAGGCAGGGGTGAAAAACTGTTTTTT. Encoded protein: CASSVGTGRGEKLFF.

The chain joins TRBV9 to TRBJ2-7; perhaps TRBD2 as D (5 bases). The length of the CDR3 is 12 residues. Trimming took 4 bases from V and 3 from J, leaving 8 bases between them. Germline values: CDR1 SGDLS, CDR2 YYNGEE. The CDR3 DNA follows: TGTGCCAGCAGCAACCGGGACTACGAGCAGTACTTC. As protein: CASSNRDYEQYF. The full variable domain, in which reference TRBV9 and TRBJ2-7 provide the parts outside the CDR3, is DSGVTQTPKHLITATGQRVTLRCSPRSGDLSVYWYQQSLDQGLQFLIQYYNGEERAKGNILERFSAQQFPDLHSELNLSSLELGDSALYFCASSNRDYEQYFGPGTRLTVT.

V gene TRBV28 combines with J gene TRBJ2-3; D might be TRBD1 or TRBD2, each matching 5 bases. V gave up 6 bases and J gave up 2 bases, with 21 bases separating them. The CDR3 has 17 amino acids. CDR1 is MDHEN, CDR2 SYDVKM, per germline. CDR3: CASSPVSRGPNTDTQYF. The CDR3 nucleotides are TGTGCCAGCAGCCCCGTCTCGAGGGGCCCTAACACAGATACGCAGTATTTT. Filled out from reference TRBV28 and TRBJ2-3, the complete variable domain reads DVKVTQSSRYLVKRTGEKVFLECVQDMDHENMFWYRQDPGLGLRLIYFSYDVKMKEKGDIPEGYSVSREKKERFSLILESASTNQTSMYLCASSPVSRGPNTDTQYFGPGTRLTVL.

The chain joins TRBV27 to TRBJ2-7, with D possibly being TRBD2 (5 bases). V dropped 1 base and J dropped 0 bases, with 13 bases sitting between them. CDR1 is MNHEY and CDR2 is SMNVEV in the germline V gene (reference sequence). The CDR3 has 16 amino acids. CDR3 protein: CASSLLAGLISYEQYF. CDR3 sequence (DNA): TGTGCCAGCAGTTTATTGGCGGGCCTGATCTCCTACGAGCAGTACTTC.

Notes on this clone: Compared with germline, one end of the junction differs, possibly owing to a read error. The chain is built from TRBV7-7 and TRBJ2-2, with TRBD2 as a possible D gene (6 bases). Germline CDR1 SSHAT, CDR2 FNYEAQ (reference sequence). The CDR3 is made up of 19 amino acids. The CDR3 nucleotides are TGTGCTAGCAGCTCCTCACCTTCGGGGGACCTAACTAACACCGGGGAGCTGTTTTTT. As protein: CASSSSPSGDLTNTGELFF.

This clone has a single count. This chain uses TRBV5-4 with TRBJ2-7, with TRBD1 identical over 7 bases. Germline CDR1 reads SGHNT; CDR2 reads YYREEE (reference sequence). V shed 4 bases and J 5 bases; nucleotides not matched to a gene: 6. The CDR3 has 13 residues. The CDR3 here is CASSPQGRDEQYF. DNA for the CDR3: TGTGCCAGCAGCCCACAGGGGCGGGACGAGCAGTACTTC.

V usage is TRBV7-9 and J usage is TRBJ2-1; 7 bases match TRBD1. The V segment lost 5 bases and the J segment 5 bases; nucleotides outside the gene matches: 9. This CDR3 region has 15 residues. Per germline, CDR1 SEHNR and CDR2 FQNEAQ (reference sequence). CDR3: CASSQRQGIHNEQFF. As DNA, the CDR3 is TGTGCCAGCAGCCAGCGACAGGGTATCCACAATGAGCAGTTCTTC.

V is TRBV27 and J is TRBJ2-5; unclear D gene. Per the germline V gene, CDR1 is MNHEY and CDR2 is SMNVEV (reference sequence). V was clipped by 2 bases and J by 5 bases, with 24 bases between them. CDR3 size: 18 residues. The CDR3 region is CASSLKGPGSVREETQYF. CDR3 nucleotides: TGTGCCAGCAGTTTAAAGGGTCCGGGTTCGGTCCGAGAGGAGACCCAGTACTTC.

The chain uses TRBV11-2 and TRBJ1-3, with D perhaps matching TRBD1 (6 bases). V gave up 6 bases and J gave up 0 bases, with 15 bases separating them. CDR3 length equals 16 residues. CDR1 is SGHAT, CDR2 FQNNGV, per germline. The CDR3 DNA follows: TGTGCCAGCAGGGGGGCGGGGACGAGCTCTGGAAACACCATATATTTT. Residues: CASRGAGTSSGNTIYF. The complete variable domain, with remaining parts taken from reference TRBV11-2 and TRBJ1-3, reads EAGVAQSPRYKIIEKRQSVAFWCNPISGHATLYWYQQILGQGPKLLIQFQNNGVVDDSQLPKDRFSAERLKGVDSTLKIQPAKLEDSAVYLCASRGAGTSSGNTIYFGEGSWLTVV.

V and J are TRBV4-1 and TRBJ1-5; D is possibly TRBD1 (6 bases). The length of the CDR3 is 15 residues. Germline V gene lookup returns CDR1 MGHRA and CDR2 YSYEKL. V lost 0 bases to trimming and J lost 4 bases, with 10 bases between them. The CDR3 sequence: CASSQERTENQPQHF. The CDR3 bases are TGCGCCAGCAGCCAAGAGCGGACAGAAAATCAGCCCCAGCATTTT.

This rearrangement joins TRBV4-1 to TRBJ1-6, with D hard to call. Germline loops: CDR1 MGHRA, CDR2 YSYEKL. The germline V and J ends were trimmed by 0 bases and 0 bases, with 15 bases remaining between them. CDR3 length: 19 amino acids. The CDR3 reads CASSQDHSESSSYNSPLHF. The CDR3 coding sequence is TGCGCCAGCAGCCAAGATCACTCCGAATCGAGCTCCTATAATTCACCCCTCCACTTT.

This clone appeared a single time. The rearrangement uses TRBV18 and TRBJ1-6, with 8 bases matching TRBD1. Germline loops: CDR1 KGHSH, CDR2 LQKENI. The V gene end was trimmed by 3 bases and the J gene end by 5 bases; junction bases not matched to a gene: 6. The CDR3 length is 16 residues. CDR3 nucleotides: TGTGCCAGCTCACCTGGGACAGGACAGAATAATTCACCCCTCCACTTT. Protein: CASSPGTGQNNSPLHF.

The chain joins TRBV4-1 to TRBJ1-1; 9 nucleotides line up with TRBD1. The CDR3 sequence is 17 residues long. The V gene's germline CDR1 is MGHRA and CDR2 YSYEKL. V trimming: 2 bases; J trimming: 1 base; junction bases outside the gene matches: 8. Written as DNA, the CDR3 is TGCGCCAGCAGCCAATGGGGGACAGGGATCGCGAACACTGAAGCTTTCTTT. Residues: CASSQWGTGIANTEAFF.

V is TRBV7-9 and J is TRBJ2-6, with a weak D call TRBD2 (6 bases). CDR3 length: 15 residues. V lost 5 bases and J lost 2, with 10 bases in between. CDR1 and CDR2 (germline): SEHNR, FQNEAQ (reference sequence). The CDR3 nucleotides are TGTGCCAGCAGCCTTTGGGAGGCTGGGGCCAACGTCCTGACTTTC. This codes for CASSLWEAGANVLTF.

The rearrangement links TRBV30 to TRBJ2-4; 7 bases line up with TRBD1. The germline gives CDR1 GTSNPN, CDR2 SVGIG (reference sequence). The CDR3 runs to 14 residues. Germline trimming cut 0 bases from V and 6 bases from J; bases unmatched to any gene: 5. The CDR3 region is CAWSVGAGGNIQYF. Here the CDR3 DNA reads TGTGCCTGGAGTGTCGGGGCAGGGGGAAACATTCAGTACTTC.

V and J are TRBV11-3 and TRBJ2-7; D is uncertain. The CDR3 has 16 amino acids. Germline CDR1 reads SGHNT; CDR2 reads YENEEA. V was cut by 4 bases and J by 3 bases, with 19 bases left in between. The CDR3 DNA reads as TGTGCCAGCAGCTATTACACCGGGTCTAAGAACTACGAGCAGTACTTC. Residues: CASSYYTGSKNYEQYF.

By sample fraction, this clone is large. CDR3 region: CASSHRDRAYEQYF. CDR3 coding DNA: TGTGCCAGCAGCCACCGGGACAGGGCCTACGAGCAGTACTTC. The V call is TRBV7-9, the J call TRBJ2-7; TRBD1 agrees at 9 bases. V shed 5 bases, J shed 2 bases, and the junction held 4 bases outside the gene matches. Germline V gene data show CDR1 as SEHNR and CDR2 as FQNEAQ (reference sequence). The length of the CDR3 is 14 residues.

The chain is built from TRBV28 and TRBJ2-5, with D possibly TRBD1 on 5 matching bases. Between the trimmed V and J ends, which lost 2 bases and 5 bases, there was a span of 9 bases. The CDR3 consists of 13 residues. The germline CDR1 and CDR2 sequences are MDHEN and SYDVKM. The CDR3 loop reads CASSLARAETQYF. The CDR3 bases are TGTGCCAGCAGTTTAGCCAGGGCGGAGACCCAGTACTTC.

This chain connects TRBV6-6 to TRBJ1-1, with 9 bases aligning to TRBD1. V shed 6 bases and J 5 bases; nucleotides not matched to a gene: 1. CDR3 length equals 12 residues. CDR1 and CDR2 (germline): MNHNY, SVGAGI (reference sequence). The CDR3 coding sequence is TGTGCCAGCAGAGGACAGGGGACTGAAGCTTTCTTT. Protein product: CASRGQGTEAFF.

This chain links TRBV19 with TRBJ2-1; the D gene could be TRBD1 or TRBD2 (5 bases each). This CDR3 region has 16 residues. Per the germline V gene, CDR1 is LNHDA and CDR2 is SQIVND (reference sequence). V lost 3 bases and J 2 bases, leaving 14 bases between the germline ends. The CDR3 loop reads CASSIGTPIAYNEQFF. The CDR3 DNA reads as TGTGCCAGTAGTATCGGGACGCCCATCGCCTACAATGAGCAGTTCTTC.

Judged by abundance, this clone is large. The V call is TRBV11-3, the J call TRBJ2-1, with a tentative D call TRBD2 (6 bases). The V gene lost 2 bases and the J gene lost 0 bases, with 8 bases spanning the gap. The CDR3 is 15 amino acids. Germline CDR1 reads SGHNT; CDR2 reads YENEEA. Here the CDR3 DNA reads TGTGCCAGCAGCTTATGGGAGGCCTCCTACAATGAGCAGTTCTTC. It codes for CASSLWEASYNEQFF.